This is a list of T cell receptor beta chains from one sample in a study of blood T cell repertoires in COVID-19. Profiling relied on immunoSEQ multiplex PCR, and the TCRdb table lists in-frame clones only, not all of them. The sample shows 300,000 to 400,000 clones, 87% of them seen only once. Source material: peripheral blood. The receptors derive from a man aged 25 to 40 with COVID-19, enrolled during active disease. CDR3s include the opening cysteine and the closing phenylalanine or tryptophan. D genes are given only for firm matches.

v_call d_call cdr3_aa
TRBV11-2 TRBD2 CASSLGASGVPMKQFF
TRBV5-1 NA CASSATAGNNSPLHF
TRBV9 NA CASSAGTSASETQYF
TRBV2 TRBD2 CASSGTSGRAVYNEQFF
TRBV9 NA CASSVVGSYNEQFF
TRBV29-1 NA CSVLQGTNGYTF
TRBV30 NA CAWREAYGYTF
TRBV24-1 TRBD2 CATSATSGGNEQFF
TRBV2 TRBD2 CATRTSGGTDTQYF
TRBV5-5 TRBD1 CASSFTPGQSLEQYF
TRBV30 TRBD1 CAWSLTGAHYEQYF
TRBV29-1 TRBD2 CSVVLAGGVSYEQYF
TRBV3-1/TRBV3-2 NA CASSQGGVGTEAFF
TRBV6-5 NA CASSYSRGDTEAFF
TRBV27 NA CASSWDNNSPLHF
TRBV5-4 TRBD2 CASSLGTSDYNEQFF
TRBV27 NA CASRTVGQPQHF
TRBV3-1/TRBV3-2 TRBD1 CASSQRDSGYTEAFF
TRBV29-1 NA CSAGGRQGGTEAFF
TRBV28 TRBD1 CASSFPTGGTDTQYF
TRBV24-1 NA CATSDSEAQFF